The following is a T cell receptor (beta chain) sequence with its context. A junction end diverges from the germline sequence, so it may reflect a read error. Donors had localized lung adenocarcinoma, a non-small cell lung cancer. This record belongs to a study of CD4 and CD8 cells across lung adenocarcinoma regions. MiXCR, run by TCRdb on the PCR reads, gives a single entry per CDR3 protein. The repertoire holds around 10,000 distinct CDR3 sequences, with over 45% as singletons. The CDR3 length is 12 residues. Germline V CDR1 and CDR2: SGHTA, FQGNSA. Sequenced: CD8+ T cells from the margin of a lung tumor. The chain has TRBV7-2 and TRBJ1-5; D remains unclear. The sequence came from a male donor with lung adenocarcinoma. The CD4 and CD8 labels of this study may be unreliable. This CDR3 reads CASSLDSQPHHF. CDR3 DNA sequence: TGTGCCAGCAGCTTAGATAGTCAGCCCCACCACTTT.